This TCR beta chain was sequenced in a study of blood T cell repertoires in COVID-19. Study-wide context: Specimens from acute and convalescent COVID-19 originated in the United States, Italy and Spain. Sources were T cells, B-cell-depleted T cells, or PBMCs; the material itself was cDNA or gDNA.

In the original workflow: Reference gene primer amplification yielded estimated nucleated cell counts. TCRdb's copy holds only in-frame clones and misses some; the assay was immunoSEQ multiplex PCR. V and J calls and clone size follow that table, whereas D and trimming were derived from the DNA. The repertoire includes about 55,000 clones, about four fifths of them detected once, and 5.9% sits in the top ten. CDR1 MNHEY and CDR2 SVGAGI come from the germline V gene. Trimming removed 6 bases at V and 7 bases at J, with 13 bases between. The CDR3 length is 13 residues. The specimen was peripheral blood. This sequence was found in a human donor in a cohort sampled during active or convalescent COVID-19. This chain connects TRBV6-5 to TRBJ1-5; D may be TRBD1 (6 bases). This CDR3 reads CASSSRQAQPQHF. The CDR3 region has the DNA TGTGCCAGCAGCAGCCGACAGGCCCAGCCCCAGCATTTT.